The T cell receptor (beta chain) under discussion was sequenced for a study of human T cells and chemical hapten exposure. Regarding the study as a whole: Large CDR3 similarity clusters arose significantly more often from expanded TCRs than from controls. The study found that PT1 expanded TCR counts correlated positively with patch test score.

Time point denoted: patch test 3, about 24 weeks after DPC sensitization. Treatment here: therapeutic diphenylcyclopropenone sensitization with weekly scalp DPC. The CDR3 runs 11 residues. Germline CDR1 SNHLY, CDR2 FYNNEI. V was clipped by 2 bases and J by 8 bases, with 4 bases between them. In the library, unique molecular identifiers were attached to individual cDNA molecules. As processed by the authors: The number of TCRs in each sample had a median of approximately 93,000 and spanned roughly 23,224 to 750,000. One entry per CDR3 protein, called by TCRdb with MiXCR from the RACE reads. TCRdb, not the authors, supplied the V and J calls. The sample shows tens of thousands of distinct CDR3 sequences, 10% to 15% of them seen only once. This clonotype was detected a few times. Its antigen is not known.

Sequencing used whole blood, obtained in connection with sensitization to the hapten diphenylcyclopropenone (DPC). The genes are TRBV2 and TRBJ2-1; D is ambiguous. This clonotype was sampled from a woman between 50 and 59 years old with alopecia areata. Some clones in this sample may be carry-over from other donors' samples. As DNA, the CDR3 is TGTGCCAGCAGTGAATTGGATGAGCAGTTCTTC. Translated: CASSELDEQFF. Complete variable domain (other parts from reference TRBV2 and TRBJ2-1): EPEVTQTPSHQVTQMGQEVILRCVPISNHLYFYWYRQILGQKVEFLVSFYNNEISEKSEIFDDQFSVERPDGSNFTLKIRSTKLEDSAMYFCASSELDEQFFGPGTRLTVL.